This record concerns one T cell receptor beta chain sequence. Its antigen is still unknown. Healthy adults negative for HIV, lacking recent acute infections or vaccinations, served as donors. The germline gives CDR1 LGHNA, CDR2 YNFKEQ. Deletions cut 1 base from V and 6 bases from J, with 5 bases between. CDR3 size: 12 residues. The assay was immunoSEQ multiplex PCR, and TCRdb's table has in-frame clones only and misses some. This sample has millions of clones, with 85% to 95% found just once. This sample stems from a study of shared clonotypes between healthy human individuals. The overall study: The study enrolled a couple of women and three men aged 18 to 49.

General study points: The study generally estimated greater richness for naive than memory subsets. The study found roughly 5% of naive CD4 clonotypes shared across a handful of donors.

The chain has TRBV4-2 and TRBJ2-3; no firm D call. The TCR comes from a man aged 18 to 35 in good health. The sequenced sample was naive CD4+ T cells sorted from blood. The subset denotes: CD45RA+ positively selected. The CDR3 nucleotides read TGTGCCAGCAGCCAAGTGTCGGATACGCAGTATTTT. It is translated as CASSQVSDTQYF.